The 32 T cell receptor beta chains presented below share a single source sample, sequenced in a study of glioma-infiltrating T cells after dendritic cell vaccination. Method: immunoSEQ multiplex PCR; TCRdb's copy keeps in-frame clones and lacks some. Of tens of thousands of clones listed, 75% to 90% are singletons. Sample: blood, taken before dendritic cell vaccination. Receptor source: a human donor with glioblastoma.

The rearrangement joins TRBV7-6 to TRBJ2-1; 8 bases fit TRBD2. This CDR3 contains 16 residues. Germline-derived CDR1 and CDR2 are SGHVS and FNYEAQ. V was pared by 5 bases and J by 5 bases, with 11 bases of the junction left unmatched. Written as DNA, the CDR3 is TGTGCCAGCAGCGGTTTCGGGGGGGCGGTCCACAATGAGCAGTTCTTC. Translated, it gives CASSGFGGAVHNEQFF.

The genes are TRBV28 and TRBJ1-1; D unclear. Germline CDR1 reads MDHEN; CDR2 reads SYDVKM. The CDR3 runs 14 residues. With 5 bases removed from V and 1 base from J, the gap between germline ends came to 11 bases. CDR3 in amino acids: CASSVRQRNTEAFF. The CDR3 region has the DNA TGTGCCAGCAGTGTGAGGCAGAGGAACACTGAAGCTTTCTTT.

This chain uses TRBV5-8 with TRBJ2-1; tentative D call: TRBD2 (9 bases). The CDR3 is 19 amino acids. From germline, CDR1 is SGHTS and CDR2 YDEGEE. V was cut by 7 bases and J by 6 bases, with 32 bases left in between. This CDR3 reads CASLFQGARLAVLVNEQFF. CDR3 coding DNA: TGTGCCAGCCTATTCCAGGGGGCGAGACTAGCGGTTCTAGTCAATGAGCAGTTCTTC.

This chain's CDR3 is CASSWTDNSPLHF. In nucleotides, the CDR3 is TGTGCCAGCAGCTGGACAGATAATTCACCCCTCCACTTT. The V and J genes are TRBV11-2 and TRBJ1-6; TRBD1 is a possible D gene (6 bases). From germline, CDR1 is SGHAT and CDR2 FQNNGV. Trimming removed 4 bases from V and 5 bases from J, with 6 bases in between. The CDR3 runs 13 residues.

This chain connects TRBV7-6 to TRBJ2-7; 11 bases are a match to TRBD2. The CDR3 sequence is 16 residues long. CDR1 and CDR2 (germline): SGHVS, FNYEAQ. J lost 3 bases, V lost 0 bases, and 4 bases had no gene match. CDR3 amino acids: CASSLASSGGFYEQYF. In DNA form, the CDR3 reads TGTGCCAGCAGCTTAGCGTCTAGCGGGGGGTTCTACGAGCAGTACTTC.

J is TRBJ2-5 and V is TRBV28, with 11 bases that match TRBD2. Germline loops: CDR1 MDHEN, CDR2 SYDVKM. V lost 5 bases and J lost 4; bases outside the gene matches: 12. The CDR3 has 17 amino acids. Here the CDR3 reads CASSPGVAGGSGETQYF. The DNA of the CDR3 is TGTGCCAGCAGTCCCGGAGTAGCGGGGGGGTCGGGAGAGACCCAGTACTTC.

The V call is TRBV10-3, the J call TRBJ2-5; TRBD1 agrees at 7 bases. CDR3 length: 13 residues. With V trimmed by 4 bases and J by 2 bases, 1 base remained unmatched. Germline CDR1 is ENHRY and CDR2 is SYGVKD. The CDR3 is CAISVGQQETQYF. The CDR3 coding sequence is TGTGCCATCAGTGTGGGACAGCAAGAGACCCAGTACTTC.

The chain joins TRBV25-1 to TRBJ2-1; TRBD1 is a possible D gene (5 bases). The CDR3 is made up of 13 amino acids. Trimming left V 4 bases short and J 5 bases short, with 9 bases between. Germline V gene data show CDR1 as MGHDK and CDR2 as SYGVNS. The CDR3 loop is CASSAQGHNEQFF. DNA for the CDR3: TGTGCCAGCAGTGCCCAGGGCCACAATGAGCAGTTCTTC.

This chain uses TRBV19 with TRBJ1-1, with 8 nucleotides matching TRBD1. The CDR3 is 17 residues long. Losses at the gene ends were 6 bases for V and 0 bases for J; bases not matched to a gene: 12. Germline CDR1 LNHDA, CDR2 SQIVND (reference sequence). Written as DNA, the CDR3 is TGTGCCAGTAGAGACCACAGGGGGACAGCCTTGAACACTGAAGCTTTCTTT. Its protein product is CASRDHRGTALNTEAFF.

This chain's CDR3 is CASFEGGRNTEAFF. DNA for the CDR3: TGTGCCAGCTTCGAGGGGGGGAGGAACACTGAAGCTTTCTTT. The rearrangement links TRBV5-6 to TRBJ1-1; a weak D match, TRBD1 (6 bases). The CDR3 has 14 residues. V was cut by 7 bases and J by 1 base, with 14 bases left in between. CDR1 SGHDT and CDR2 YYEEEE come from the germline V gene.

The chain combines TRBV6-1 with TRBJ1-2; no clear D. The CDR3 has 12 residues. V dropped 6 bases and J dropped 4 bases, with 9 bases sitting between them. Germline CDR1 and CDR2: MNHNS and SASEGT. The CDR3 region has the DNA TGTGCCAGCAGGGGCCCGGCCTATGGCTACACCTTC. Residues: CASRGPAYGYTF.

This clone was seen just once. The chain recombines TRBV2 with TRBJ2-7; 10 bases are shared with TRBD2. This CDR3 comprises 15 residues. Germline-derived CDR1 and CDR2 are SNHLY and FYNNEI. J was trimmed by 4 bases and V by 1 base; bases with no gene match: 4. The CDR3 nucleotides are TGTGCCAGCAGTGAAGTTCTAGCGGGGGAATACGAGCAGTACTTC. Its translation: CASSEVLAGEYEQYF.

J is TRBJ2-2 and V is TRBV5-1; 7 positions match TRBD2. J was trimmed by 7 bases and V by 2 bases; bases with no gene match: 5. This CDR3 has 14 amino acids. CDR1 SGHRS and CDR2 YFSETQ come from the germline V gene. The CDR3 DNA sequence: TGCGCCAGCAGCTTAGGACTAGACGGCGGGGAGCTGTTTTTT. Translated: CASSLGLDGGELFF.

V usage is TRBV30 and J usage is TRBJ2-7; TRBD2 agrees at 7 bases. V gave up 2 bases and J gave up 7 bases; unmatched junction bases: 2. Germline CDR1 reads GTSNPN; CDR2 reads SVGIG (reference sequence). The CDR3 loop spans 11 amino acids. The CDR3 here is CAWSRGGEQYF. The CDR3 coding sequence is TGTGCCTGGAGTCGGGGAGGGGAGCAGTACTTC.

CDR3 amino acids: CSALQGMAGELFF. DNA of the CDR3: TGCAGCGCCTTACAGGGAATGGCCGGGGAGCTGTTTTTT. The chain couples TRBV29-1 to TRBJ2-2; weak D call: TRBD1 (6 bases). Between the trimmed V and J ends, which lost 7 bases and 6 bases, there was a span of 15 bases. Per germline, CDR1 SQVTM and CDR2 ANQGSEA. This CDR3 spans 13 amino acids.

V usage is TRBV7-9 and J usage is TRBJ2-3; no definite D call. Trimming shortened V by 4 bases and J by 0 bases, and 8 bases separated the two germline ends. Germline CDR1 and CDR2: SEHNR and FQNEAQ (reference sequence). This CDR3 comprises 14 residues. The CDR3 DNA sequence: TGTGCCAGCAGCTGGGCTGACAGCACAGATACGCAGTATTTT. The encoded protein is CASSWADSTDTQYF.

The V gene is TRBV6-5, the J gene TRBJ2-4; weak D call: TRBD2 (7 bases). Germline loops: CDR1 MNHEY, CDR2 SVGAGI. The ends were cut back, 4 bases at V and 0 bases at J, with 13 bases in the middle. This CDR3 is built from 16 residues. The CDR3 nucleotides read TGTGCCAGCAGTTGGCGCGGGGGCCTAGCCAAAAACATTCAGTACTTC. Translating it yields CASSWRGGLAKNIQYF.

This clone appeared a single time. The chain carries TRBV7-8 and TRBJ2-7, with 7 bases matching TRBD1. The germline V gene encodes CDR1 SGHVS and CDR2 FQNEAQ. CDR3 length: 15 residues. Unmatched junction bases numbered 6, after V lost 1 base and J lost 3 bases. CDR3: CASSLEGTAFYEQYF. In DNA, the CDR3 is TGTGCCAGCAGCTTAGAGGGGACAGCCTTCTACGAGCAGTACTTC.

The chain recombines TRBV18 with TRBJ1-1; D remains unclear. The V end lost 1 base, the J end lost 10 bases, and 22 bases lay between the germline ends. Germline V lookup: CDR1 KGHSH, CDR2 LQKENI. The CDR3 length is 16 residues. CDR3 loop: CASSPQNSGSLLGAFF. The CDR3 nucleotides are TGTGCCAGCTCACCACAGAACAGCGGATCACTCCTGGGAGCTTTCTTT.

The chain employs TRBV5-1 and TRBJ1-2; 11 bases map to TRBD1. Germline lookup yields CDR1 SGHRS and CDR2 YFSETQ. The CDR3 extends over 15 amino acids. V lost 4 bases, J lost 8 bases, and 10 bases stayed unmatched. CDR3 residues: CASSTGPGQGGGYTF. The DNA of the CDR3 is TGCGCCAGCAGCACGGGGCCGGGACAGGGGGGAGGCTACACCTTC.

The genes are TRBV2 and TRBJ1-6; D remains ambiguous. The CDR3 extends over 12 amino acids. Trimming removed 6 bases from V and 8 bases from J, with 8 bases in between. Germline V lookup: CDR1 SNHLY, CDR2 FYNNEI. The chain's CDR3 is CASRAAYSPLHF. In DNA form, the CDR3 reads TGTGCCAGCAGGGCGGCCTATTCACCCCTCCACTTT.

This chain joins TRBV11-3 and TRBJ2-1; D perhaps matches TRBD1 (6 bases). The CDR3 has 14 amino acids. Trimming shortened V by 5 bases and J by 0 bases, and 8 bases separated the two germline ends. Germline assignment: CDR1 SGHNT and CDR2 YENEEA. CDR3 sequence reads: CASSPGDSYNEQFF. The CDR3 DNA reads as TGTGCCAGCAGCCCAGGGGACTCCTACAATGAGCAGTTCTTC.

The chain is built from TRBV11-3 and TRBJ2-5; 8 bases agree with TRBD1. The ends lost 1 base at V and 2 bases at J; junction bases unmatched: 3. The CDR3 is made up of 15 amino acids. Germline V lookup: CDR1 SGHNT, CDR2 YENEEA. The CDR3 sequence is CASSLGGQAQETQYF. In DNA form, the CDR3 reads TGTGCCAGCAGCTTAGGGGGACAGGCACAAGAGACCCAGTACTTC.

The CDR3 loop reads CASSLSGGYSNQPQHF. As DNA, the CDR3 is TGTGCCAGCAGTTTATCGGGGGGGTATAGCAATCAGCCCCAGCATTTT. The chain combines TRBV28 with TRBJ1-5, with D possibly matching TRBD1 (5 bases). V gave up 1 base and J gave up 0 bases, with 10 bases separating them. Germline V gene lookup returns CDR1 MDHEN and CDR2 SYDVKM. The CDR3 totals 16 residues.

The chain employs TRBV27 and TRBJ1-6; 9 bases align to TRBD1. Germline CDR1 reads MNHEY; CDR2 reads SMNVEV (reference sequence). Trimming cost V 3 bases and J 9 bases; bases outside gene matches: 3. There are 14 residues in the CDR3. CDR3 bases: TGTGCCAGCAGTTTTCGGACAGGGGTTTCACCCCTCCACTTT. Translated, it gives CASSFRTGVSPLHF.

The rearrangement joins TRBV7-9 to TRBJ1-3, with D maybe TRBD1 (6 bases). The CDR3 is made up of 14 amino acids. The germline V gene has CDR1 SEHNR and CDR2 FQNEAQ (reference sequence). V lost 5 bases and J 7 bases, leaving 15 bases between the germline ends. The CDR3 bases are TGTGCCAGCAGCCTACAGGGTTCGGGGAACACCATATATTTT. Its translation is CASSLQGSGNTIYF.

The chain has TRBV7-8 and TRBJ1-5, with D perhaps matching TRBD1 (6 bases). V was pared by 1 base and J by 6 bases, with 10 bases between. Germline V CDR1 and CDR2: SGHVS, FQNEAQ. This CDR3 is built from 14 residues. CDR3: CASSLDRVSQPQHF. CDR3 DNA: TGTGCCAGCAGCTTAGACAGGGTCAGTCAGCCCCAGCATTTT.

This chain joins TRBV5-1 and TRBJ2-1, with 12 bases matching TRBD1. The ends lost 3 bases at V and 8 bases at J; junction bases unmatched: 3. Germline CDR1 SGHRS, CDR2 YFSETQ. The CDR3 length is 14 residues. The CDR3 sequence is CASSWDRGQDEQFF. CDR3 bases: TGCGCCAGCAGCTGGGACAGGGGGCAGGATGAGCAGTTCTTC.

The chain links TRBV6-5 to TRBJ2-3; no clear D. Deletions cut 6 bases from V and 4 bases from J, with 14 bases between. Per germline, CDR1 MNHEY and CDR2 SVGAGI. The CDR3 is 14 amino acids. This CDR3 is CASRPGGSSDTQYF. DNA of the CDR3: TGTGCCAGCAGACCTGGCGGCAGCTCAGATACGCAGTATTTT.

This sequence joins TRBV27 and TRBJ2-1; no clear D. The germline V gene has CDR1 MNHEY and CDR2 SMNVEV (reference sequence). Trimming removed 2 bases from V and 6 bases from J, with 8 bases in between. CDR3 length equals 13 residues. Here the CDR3 DNA reads TGTGCCAGCAGTTTAGGGCAAGTCAATGAGCAGTTCTTC. Its protein product is CASSLGQVNEQFF.

The J gene is TRBJ2-3, the V gene TRBV5-1, with TRBD2 matching 11 bases. CDR3 size: 15 residues. Germline V gene sequence: CDR1 SGHRS, CDR2 YFSETQ. Losses at the gene ends were 0 bases for V and 6 bases for J; bases not matched to a gene: 3. The CDR3 is CASSLVAGGPDTQYF. The CDR3 DNA reads as TGCGCCAGCAGCTTGGTAGCGGGGGGGCCTGATACGCAGTATTTT.

The CDR3 nucleotides read TGCGCCAGCAGCACCGGGACAGGGAAGGGATCCTACGAGCAGTACTTC. Its translation: CASSTGTGKGSYEQYF. This chain joins TRBV5-1 and TRBJ2-5; 9 bases line up with TRBD1. The assigned J gene may be wrong: the sequence end matches TRBJ2-7 better. Germline lookup yields CDR1 SGHRS and CDR2 YFSETQ. The CDR3 loop spans 16 amino acids.